What follows describes a single T cell receptor beta chain. Its antigen is not identified. The source of the sample is a study of shared clonotypes between healthy human individuals. Study outcomes and limitations: Generally, naive subsets (rather than memory subsets) showed larger estimated richness.

Losses at the gene ends were 6 bases for V and 3 bases for J; bases not matched to a gene: 1. The V gene's germline CDR1 is MNHNY and CDR2 SVGAGI (reference sequence). The CDR3 length is 14 residues. Using immunoSEQ multiplex PCR, the repertoire was profiled, and TCRdb retains in-frame clones only, with some absent. The table lists 700,000 or so clones, roughly 78% of them singletons. V gene TRBV6-6 combines with J gene TRBJ2-7, with 14 positions matching TRBD2. This TCR derives from a woman younger than 45 in good health. Sequencing was carried out using memory CD4+ T cells sorted from blood. Subset of the sample: CD45RA-negative fraction. For the CDR3, the DNA is TGTGCCAGCAGCGGGACTAGCGGGGGCTACGAGCAGTACTTC. Residues: CASSGTSGGYEQYF.